This T cell receptor (beta chain) appears in the sequencing data of a study of T cells in Graves' hyperthyroidism and ophthalmopathy. This clonotype came up a few times. Its antigen remains unidentified. Diagnoses used clinical symptoms, serum thyroxine and TRAb, thyroid ultrasound and orbital computed tomography. Isolation of PBMCs was performed on around 9.4 ml fresh peripheral blood. Amplification of TCR beta CDR3 regions used RNA as the template. Primed by the HTBI set, a first-round RT-PCR was run on the TCR CDR3. MiXCR was run by TCRdb on the multiplex PCR reads, yielding one entry per CDR3 protein. The table has around 360,000 distinct CDR3 sequences, nearly 15% seen once; the top ten hold under 25%. Study-wide results and caveats: Ophthalmopathy was separated from stable hyperthyroidism by a 13 V-J model.

CDR1 and CDR2 (germline): KGHSH, LQKENI. The CDR3 spans 14 residues. Trimming at V came to 6 bases and at J to 2 bases, leaving 4 bases not matched to a gene. This TCR came from a woman aged 55-75 years with Graves' ophthalmopathy. Sequenced sample: blood. The rearrangement uses TRBV18 and TRBJ2-7; 10 bases are shared with TRBD2. In nucleotides, the CDR3 is TGTGCCAGCTCCAATAGCGGGGGGCCCTACGAGCAGTACTTC. The encoded protein is CASSNSGGPYEQYF.